This T cell receptor (beta chain) comes out of a study of T cell clones after liver transplantation. As for the study in general: Tolerant meant at least one year fully off immunosuppression without liver enzymes above twice normal. Timepoints were pre-transplant, pre-withdrawal, and after withdrawal was completed or failed.

Thawed unstimulated PBMCs were FACS-sorted by CD3, CD4 and CD8 into two populations. The repertoire was sequenced with immunoSEQ multiplex PCR; TCRdb's copy has only in-frame clones and lacks some. The sample records 15,000 to 20,000 clones, around 84% being singletons. Here the sequenced sample was CD8+ T cells from blood, taken 48 months after liver transplant. The clonotype was recovered from a human patient who received a liver transplant. Some T cells may possibly be graft donor cells.

CDR3 region: CASSEETGPPYEQYF. The CDR3 coding sequence is TGTGCCAGCAGTGAAGAGACAGGGCCCCCCTACGAGCAGTACTTC. The chain recombines TRBV6-1 with TRBJ2-7, with 7 bases aligning to TRBD1. The V and J ends lost 1 base and 2 bases, in that order; junction bases with no gene match: 5. This CDR3 has 15 residues. Germline loops: CDR1 MNHNS, CDR2 SASEGT.